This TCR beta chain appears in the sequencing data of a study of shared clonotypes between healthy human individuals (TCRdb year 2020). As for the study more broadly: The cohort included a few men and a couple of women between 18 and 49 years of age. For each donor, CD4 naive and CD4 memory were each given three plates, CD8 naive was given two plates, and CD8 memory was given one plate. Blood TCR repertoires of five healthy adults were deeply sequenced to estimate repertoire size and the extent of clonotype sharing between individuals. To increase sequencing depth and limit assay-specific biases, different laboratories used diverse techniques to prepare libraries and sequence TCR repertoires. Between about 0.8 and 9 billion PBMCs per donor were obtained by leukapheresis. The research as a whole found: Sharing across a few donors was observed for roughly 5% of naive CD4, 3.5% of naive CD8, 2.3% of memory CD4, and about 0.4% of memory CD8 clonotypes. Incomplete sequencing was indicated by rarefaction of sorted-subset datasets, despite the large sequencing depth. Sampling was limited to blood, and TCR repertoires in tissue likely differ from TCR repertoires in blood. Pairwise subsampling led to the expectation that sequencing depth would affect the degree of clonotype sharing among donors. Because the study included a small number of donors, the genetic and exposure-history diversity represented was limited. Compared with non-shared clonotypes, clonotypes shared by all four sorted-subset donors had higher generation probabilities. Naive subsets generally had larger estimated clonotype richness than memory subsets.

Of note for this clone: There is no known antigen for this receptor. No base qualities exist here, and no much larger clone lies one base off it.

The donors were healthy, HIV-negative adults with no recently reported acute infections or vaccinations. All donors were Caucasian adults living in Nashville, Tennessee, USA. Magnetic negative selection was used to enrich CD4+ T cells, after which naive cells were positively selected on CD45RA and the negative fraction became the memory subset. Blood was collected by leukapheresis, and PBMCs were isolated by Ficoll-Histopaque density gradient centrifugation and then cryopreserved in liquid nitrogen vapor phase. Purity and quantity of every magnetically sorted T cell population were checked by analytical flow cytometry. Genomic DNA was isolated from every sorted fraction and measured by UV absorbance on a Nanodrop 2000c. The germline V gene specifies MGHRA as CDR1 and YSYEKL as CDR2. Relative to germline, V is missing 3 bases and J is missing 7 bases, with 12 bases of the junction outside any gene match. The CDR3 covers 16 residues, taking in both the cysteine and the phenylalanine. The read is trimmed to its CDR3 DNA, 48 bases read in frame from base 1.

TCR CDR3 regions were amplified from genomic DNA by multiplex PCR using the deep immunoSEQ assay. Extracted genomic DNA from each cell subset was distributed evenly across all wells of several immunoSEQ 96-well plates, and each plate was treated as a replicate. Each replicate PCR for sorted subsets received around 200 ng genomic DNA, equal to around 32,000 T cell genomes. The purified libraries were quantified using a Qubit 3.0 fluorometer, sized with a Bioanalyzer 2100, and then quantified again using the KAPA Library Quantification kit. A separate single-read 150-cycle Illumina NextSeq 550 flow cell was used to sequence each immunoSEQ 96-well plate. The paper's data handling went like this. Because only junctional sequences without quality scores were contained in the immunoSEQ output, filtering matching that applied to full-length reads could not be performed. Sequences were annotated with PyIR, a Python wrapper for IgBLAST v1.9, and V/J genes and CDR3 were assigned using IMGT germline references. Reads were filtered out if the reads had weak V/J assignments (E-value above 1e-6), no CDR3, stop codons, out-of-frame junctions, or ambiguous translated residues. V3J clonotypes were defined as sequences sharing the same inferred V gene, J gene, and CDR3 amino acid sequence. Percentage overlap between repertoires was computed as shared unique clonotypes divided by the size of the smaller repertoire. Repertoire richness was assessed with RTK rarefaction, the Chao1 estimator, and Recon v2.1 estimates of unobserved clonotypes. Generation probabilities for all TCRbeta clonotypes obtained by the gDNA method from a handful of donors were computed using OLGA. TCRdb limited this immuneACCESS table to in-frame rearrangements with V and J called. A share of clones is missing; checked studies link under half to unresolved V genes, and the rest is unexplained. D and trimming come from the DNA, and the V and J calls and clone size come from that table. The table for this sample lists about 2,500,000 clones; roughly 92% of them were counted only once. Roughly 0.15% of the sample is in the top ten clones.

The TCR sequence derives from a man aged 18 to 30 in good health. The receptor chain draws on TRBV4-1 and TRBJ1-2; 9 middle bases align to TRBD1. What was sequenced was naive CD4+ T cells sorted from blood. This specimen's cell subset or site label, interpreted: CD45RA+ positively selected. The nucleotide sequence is TGCGCCAGCAGCCAGGGACAGGGAATGGTCTATGTTGGCTACACCTTC. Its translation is CASSQGQGMVYVGYTF.